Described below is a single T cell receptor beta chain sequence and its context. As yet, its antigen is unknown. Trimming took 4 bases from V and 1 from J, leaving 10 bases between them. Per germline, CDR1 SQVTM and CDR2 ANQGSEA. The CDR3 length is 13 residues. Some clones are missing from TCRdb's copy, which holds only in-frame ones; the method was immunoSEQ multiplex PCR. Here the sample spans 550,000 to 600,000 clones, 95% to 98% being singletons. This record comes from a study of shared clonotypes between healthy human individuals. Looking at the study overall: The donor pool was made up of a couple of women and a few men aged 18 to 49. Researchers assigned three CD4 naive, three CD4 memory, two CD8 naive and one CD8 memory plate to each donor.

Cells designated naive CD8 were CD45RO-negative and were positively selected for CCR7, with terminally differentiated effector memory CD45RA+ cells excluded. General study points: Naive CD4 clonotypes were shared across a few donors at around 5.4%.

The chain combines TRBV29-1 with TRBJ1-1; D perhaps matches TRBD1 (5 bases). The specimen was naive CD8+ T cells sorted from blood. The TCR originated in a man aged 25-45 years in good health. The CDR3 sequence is CSVVPQGNTEAFF. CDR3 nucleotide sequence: TGCAGCGTTGTCCCCCAGGGGAACACTGAAGCTTTCTTT.